Presented here are 23 T cell receptor beta chains from one specimen sequenced in a study of T cell responses to AZD1222 COVID-19 vaccine. The method was immunoSEQ multiplex PCR; TCRdb's version includes in-frame clones alone and lacks a portion of them. The sample yields tens of thousands of clones, 70% to 90% seen once. Here the sequenced sample was peripheral blood, taken 28 days after the second AZD1222 dose. All receptors derive from an adult who received the AZD1222 COVID-19 vaccine.

The chain is built from TRBV2 and TRBJ1-2; D unresolved. The CDR3 contains 13 residues. Germline V CDR1 and CDR2: SNHLY, FYNNEI. V gave up 6 bases and J gave up 5 bases, with 13 bases separating them. As DNA, the CDR3 is TGTGCCAGCAGACCGGCCGACGGTTATGGCTACACCTTC. Translated, it gives CASRPADGYGYTF.

This clone was recorded only once. The CDR3 DNA reads TGTGCCAGTAGTATCTTTTCGGGGGGATCGACCGGGGAGCTGTTTTTT. Translation gives CASSIFSGGSTGELFF. The V and J genes are TRBV19 and TRBJ2-2, with 7 positions matching TRBD2. Per the germline V gene, CDR1 is LNHDA and CDR2 is SQIVND (reference sequence). Trimming took 3 bases from V and 5 from J; bases not matched to a gene: 9. The CDR3 length is 16 residues. The variable domain in full, with the rest retrieved from reference TRBV19 and TRBJ2-2, is DGGITQSPKYLFRKEGQNVTLSCEQNLNHDAMYWYRQDPGQGLRLIYYSQIVNDFQKGDIAEGYSVSREKKESFPLTVTSAQKNPTAFYLCASSIFSGGSTGELFFGEGSRLTVL.

This clone has more than one count but fewer than ten. This rearrangement joins TRBV11-1 to TRBJ2-3, with D possibly matching TRBD2 (6 bases). Germline V gives CDR1 SGHAT, CDR2 FQDESV (reference sequence). The CDR3 is 15 residues long. The V end was cut by 5 bases, the J end by 4 bases, with 16 bases between. The CDR3 loop reads CASSPGRLRSDTQYF. DNA of the CDR3: TGTGCCAGCAGCCCAGGGAGGCTTCGTTCAGATACGCAGTATTTT.

The chain joins TRBV2 to TRBJ2-7, with D possibly being TRBD2 (5 bases). CDR1 and CDR2 from the germline V gene are SNHLY and FYNNEI. V lost 7 bases and J lost 0, with 10 bases in between. The length of the CDR3 is 13 residues. Here the CDR3 reads CASIGGSSYEQYF. The CDR3 DNA reads as TGTGCCAGCATCGGTGGGAGCTCCTACGAGCAGTACTTC.

This rearrangement joins TRBV12-3 or TRBV12-4 to TRBJ2-1; 7 nucleotides align to TRBD2. The CDR3 extends over 13 amino acids. Trimming at V came to 8 bases and at J to 4 bases, leaving 5 bases not matched to a gene. CDR3 residues: CASGSGVYNEQFF. CDR3 bases: TGTGCCAGCGGCAGCGGGGTATACAATGAGCAGTTCTTC.

The chain combines TRBV9 with TRBJ2-3, with D possibly matching TRBD1 (7 bases). The CDR3 totals 14 residues. CDR1 is SGDLS and CDR2 is YYNGEE in the germline V gene. Trimming took off 4 bases at V and 14 bases at J, with 23 bases between the two ends. The CDR3 bases are TGTGCCAGCAGCCCAAGTTACCGGGGGACAGAGCTGTATTTT. As protein: CASSPSYRGTELYF.

The chain combines TRBV28 with TRBJ1-1, with D possibly matching TRBD1 (6 bases). Trimming took 6 bases from V and 5 from J, leaving 16 bases between them. Per germline, CDR1 MDHEN and CDR2 SYDVKM. The CDR3 loop spans 14 amino acids. CDR3 amino acids: CASSPPGVETEAFF. CDR3 sequence (DNA): TGTGCCAGCAGCCCTCCAGGGGTTGAAACTGAAGCTTTCTTT.

The J gene is TRBJ1-1, the V gene TRBV11-2, with D hard to call. The length of the CDR3 is 13 residues. The germline V and J ends were trimmed by 5 bases and 8 bases, with 15 bases remaining between them. Per the germline V gene, CDR1 is SGHAT and CDR2 is FQNNGV. CDR3 sequence: CASSPLPREEAFF. CDR3 sequence (DNA): TGTGCCAGCAGCCCCCTCCCCCGCGAGGAAGCTTTCTTT.

Many counts were recorded for this clone. V gene TRBV6-1 combines with J gene TRBJ2-5; the match to TRBD2 covers 8 bases. The CDR3 totals 13 residues. Germline CDR1 is MNHNS and CDR2 is SASEGT. V shed 3 bases and J 5 bases; nucleotides not matched to a gene: 2. The CDR3 bases are TGTGCCAGCAGTGACCGACTAGCGGAGACCCAGTACTTC. Amino acid sequence: CASSDRLAETQYF.

This clone was observed once. The chain uses TRBV15 and TRBJ2-7; D is perhaps TRBD1 (5 bases). The CDR3 has 16 residues. CDR1 and CDR2 (germline): LNHNV, YYDKDF (reference sequence). Trimming took 0 bases from V and 2 from J, leaving 14 bases between them. In DNA, the CDR3 is TGTGCCACCAGCAGAGATGGCCAGGGAAGAGCCTACGAGCAGTACTTC. Translation gives CATSRDGQGRAYEQYF.

J is TRBJ2-7 and V is TRBV28, with D perhaps being TRBD1 or TRBD2 (6 bases each). Trimming took 7 bases from V and 3 from J, leaving 10 bases between them. CDR3 length equals 12 residues. From germline, CDR1 is MDHEN and CDR2 SYDVKM. CDR3 DNA sequence: TGTGCCAGCAAAAAGGGGGGCTACGAGCAGTACTTC. Protein product: CASKKGGYEQYF.

The chain employs TRBV7-6 and TRBJ2-1, with TRBD2 matching 7 bases. The J segment lost 6 bases and the V segment lost 4 bases, leaving 24 bases of the junction unmatched. The germline CDR1 and CDR2 sequences are SGHVS and FNYEAQ. The CDR3 sequence is 20 residues long. The CDR3 reads CASSSRAWGTTYMPGNEQFF. CDR3 DNA: TGTGCCAGCAGCTCACGGGCGTGGGGGACTACATATATGCCTGGCAATGAGCAGTTCTTC.

This clone was counted once. The gene calls are TRBV15 and TRBJ1-1, with D unresolved. The CDR3 is 13 amino acids. The ends were cut back, 8 bases at V and 2 bases at J, with 12 bases in the middle. Germline CDR1 reads LNHNV; CDR2 reads YYDKDF (reference sequence). In DNA, the CDR3 is TGTGCCACCCAGGCTGGACCAAACACTGAAGCTTTCTTT. Residues: CATQAGPNTEAFF.

J is TRBJ2-7 and V is TRBV14; D could derive from TRBD1 or TRBD2 (5 bases each). The CDR3 spans 18 residues. Germline CDR1 and CDR2: SGHDN and FVKESK. Trimming pared 4 bases from V and 6 bases from J, leaving 28 bases between. CDR3 loop: CASSLTGTFSIWGGEQYF. For the CDR3, the DNA is TGTGCCAGCAGCCTTACTGGGACGTTCAGTATCTGGGGTGGCGAGCAGTACTTC.

V gene TRBV7-9 combines with J gene TRBJ1-3; the D is unclear. Germline CDR1 and CDR2: SEHNR and FQNEAQ (reference sequence). The CDR3 is made up of 16 amino acids. V lost 4 bases to trimming and J lost 4 bases, with 17 bases between them. CDR3 protein: CASSSSGPGIGNTIYF. CDR3 DNA sequence: TGTGCCAGCAGCTCCTCAGGACCCGGGATCGGAAACACCATATATTTT.

The rearrangement joins TRBV6-6 to TRBJ1-5; 8 bases are shared with TRBD1. The J segment lost 3 bases and the V segment lost 6 bases, leaving 4 bases of the junction unmatched. Germline CDR1 is MNHNY and CDR2 is SVGAGI (reference sequence). This CDR3 contains 14 residues. CDR3 protein: CASRPDRANQPQHF. CDR3 DNA sequence: TGTGCCAGCAGACCGGACAGGGCCAATCAGCCCCAGCATTTT.

The chain uses TRBV3-1 (or the pseudogene TRBV3-2) and TRBJ1-1; D may be TRBD1 (5 bases). Germline CDR1 is LGHDT and CDR2 is YNNKEL (reference sequence). This CDR3 region has 14 residues. The V end lost 5 bases, the J end lost 1 base, and 11 bases lay between the germline ends. Here the CDR3 reads CASSALGGNTEAFF. CDR3 sequence (DNA): TGTGCCAGCAGCGCCCTGGGGGGGAACACTGAAGCTTTCTTT.

This chain uses TRBV6-5 with TRBJ2-3; no firm D call. Germline lookup yields CDR1 MNHEY and CDR2 SVGAGI. Trimming stripped 8 bases from V and 5 bases from J, with 11 bases between. This CDR3 is built from 12 residues. The CDR3, as DNA: TGTGCCAGCCAAGCAGCCCGAGATACGCAGTATTTT. It translates to CASQAARDTQYF.

This clone was seen once. V gene TRBV27 combines with J gene TRBJ1-1; D is ambiguous. This CDR3 has 14 residues. Germline V gene data show CDR1 as MNHEY and CDR2 as SMNVEV (reference sequence). V was clipped by 3 bases and J by 2 bases, with 10 bases between them. DNA of the CDR3: TGTGCCAGCAGTTTCCGACTCTCCAACACTGAAGCTTTCTTT. Translating it yields CASSFRLSNTEAFF.

J is TRBJ2-5 and V is TRBV5-1; tentatively, D is TRBD1 (6 bases). Deletions cut 1 base from V and 1 base from J, with 17 bases between. Germline values: CDR1 SGHRS, CDR2 YFSETQ. This CDR3 region has 17 residues. The chain's CDR3 is CASSLRGTMYGQETQYF. In DNA, the CDR3 is TGCGCCAGCAGCTTGAGGGGGACAATGTACGGCCAAGAGACCCAGTACTTC.

This rearrangement joins TRBV6-6 to TRBJ2-7; no clear D. V lost 0 bases, J lost 2 bases, and 8 bases lay in between. The germline V gene encodes CDR1 MNHNY and CDR2 SVGAGI (reference sequence). This CDR3 is built from 14 residues. CDR3 sequence (DNA): TGTGCCAGCAGTTACTCTACGGGCCCCTACGAGCAGTACTTC. Its protein is CASSYSTGPYEQYF.

With respect to this clone: The same CDR3 can be traced to other DNA sequences in this sample. The rearrangement links TRBV6-1 to TRBJ1-5; no reliable D call. CDR3 length equals 14 residues. Trimming shortened V by 3 bases and J by 2 bases, and 8 bases separated the two germline ends. CDR1 is MNHNS, CDR2 SASEGT, per germline. CDR3 amino acids: CASSDPYGNQPQHF. The CDR3 coding sequence is TGTGCCAGCAGTGACCCTTACGGCAATCAGCCCCAGCATTTT.

Worth noting for this clone: The sample holds other DNA sequences that translate to the same CDR3. V is TRBV19 and J is TRBJ2-5; D remains ambiguous. With 3 bases removed from V and 1 base from J, the gap between germline ends came to 6 bases. The germline CDR1 and CDR2 sequences are LNHDA and SQIVND (reference sequence). This CDR3 has 13 residues. CDR3 protein: CASSIGSQETQYF. Written as DNA, the CDR3 is TGTGCCAGTAGTATTGGCAGCCAAGAGACCCAGTACTTC. Full variable domain (outside the CDR3, taken from reference TRBV19 and TRBJ2-5): DGGITQSPKYLFRKEGQNVTLSCEQNLNHDAMYWYRQDPGQGLRLIYYSQIVNDFQKGDIAEGYSVSREKKESFPLTVTSAQKNPTAFYLCASSIGSQETQYFGPGTRLLVL.